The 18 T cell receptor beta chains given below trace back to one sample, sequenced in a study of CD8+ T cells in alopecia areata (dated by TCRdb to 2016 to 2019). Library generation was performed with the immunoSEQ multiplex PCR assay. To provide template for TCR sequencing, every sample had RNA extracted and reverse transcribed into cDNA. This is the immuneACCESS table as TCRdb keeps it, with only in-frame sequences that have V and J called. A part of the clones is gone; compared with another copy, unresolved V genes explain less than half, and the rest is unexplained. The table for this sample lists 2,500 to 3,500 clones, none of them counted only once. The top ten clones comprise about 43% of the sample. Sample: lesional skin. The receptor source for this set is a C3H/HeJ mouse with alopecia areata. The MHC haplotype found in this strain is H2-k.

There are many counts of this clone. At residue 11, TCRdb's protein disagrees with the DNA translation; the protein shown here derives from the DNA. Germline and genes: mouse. The CDR3 loop reads CASSLWTSGNTLYF. CDR3 DNA, as far as it was read: TGTGCCAGCAGTCTGTGGACATCTGGAAATACG. The genes are TRBV24 and TRBJ1-3, with D tentatively TRBD1 (5 bases). The read comes to an end 3 residues before the CDR3 does, leaving the germline J gene to fill in the end. Trimming removed 1 base from V and 1 base from J, with 5 bases in between. The CDR3 is made up of 14 amino acids. Germline-derived CDR1 and CDR2 are KGHTA and FRNEEI.

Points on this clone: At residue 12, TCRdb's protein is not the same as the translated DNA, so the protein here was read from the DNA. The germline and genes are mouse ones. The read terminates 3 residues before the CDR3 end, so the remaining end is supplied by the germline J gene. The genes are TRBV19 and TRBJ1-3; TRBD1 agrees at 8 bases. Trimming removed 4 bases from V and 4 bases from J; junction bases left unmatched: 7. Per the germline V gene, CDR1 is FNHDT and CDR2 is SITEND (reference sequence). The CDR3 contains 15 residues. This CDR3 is CASSSQGAGGNTLYF. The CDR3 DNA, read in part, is TGTGCCAGCAGTTCTCAGGGGGCGGGAGGAAATACG.

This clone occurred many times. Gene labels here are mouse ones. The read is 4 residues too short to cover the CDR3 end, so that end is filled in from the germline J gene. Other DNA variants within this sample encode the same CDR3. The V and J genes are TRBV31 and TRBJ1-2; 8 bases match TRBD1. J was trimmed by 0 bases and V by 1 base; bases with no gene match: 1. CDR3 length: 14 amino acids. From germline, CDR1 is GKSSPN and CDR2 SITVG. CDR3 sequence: CAWSPDRANSDYTF. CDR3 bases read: TGTGCCTGGAGTCCGGACAGGGCAAACTCC.

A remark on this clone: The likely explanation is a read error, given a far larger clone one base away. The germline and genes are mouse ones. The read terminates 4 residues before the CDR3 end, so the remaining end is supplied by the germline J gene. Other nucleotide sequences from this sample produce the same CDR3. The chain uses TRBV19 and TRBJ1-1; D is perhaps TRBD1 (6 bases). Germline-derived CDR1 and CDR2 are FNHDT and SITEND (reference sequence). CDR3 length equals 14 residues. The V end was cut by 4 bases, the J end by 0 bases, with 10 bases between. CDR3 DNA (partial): TGTGCCAGCAGTTCGGACAGAGCAAACACA. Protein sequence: CASSSDRANT. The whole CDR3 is CASSSDRANTEVFF.

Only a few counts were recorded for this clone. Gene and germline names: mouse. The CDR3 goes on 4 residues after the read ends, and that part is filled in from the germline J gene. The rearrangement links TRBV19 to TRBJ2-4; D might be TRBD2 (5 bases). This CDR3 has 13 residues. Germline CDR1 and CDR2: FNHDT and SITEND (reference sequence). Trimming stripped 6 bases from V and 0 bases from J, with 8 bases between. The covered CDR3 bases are TGTGCCAGCACCCTGGGTAGTCAAAAC. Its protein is CASTLGSQN. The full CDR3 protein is CASTLGSQNTLYF. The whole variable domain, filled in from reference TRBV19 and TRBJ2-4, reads GGIITQTPKFLIGQEGQKLTLKCQQNFNHDTMYWYRQDSGKGLRLIYYSITENDLQKGDLSEGYDASREKKSSFSLTVTSAQKNEMAVFLCASTLGSQNTLYFGAGTRLSVL.

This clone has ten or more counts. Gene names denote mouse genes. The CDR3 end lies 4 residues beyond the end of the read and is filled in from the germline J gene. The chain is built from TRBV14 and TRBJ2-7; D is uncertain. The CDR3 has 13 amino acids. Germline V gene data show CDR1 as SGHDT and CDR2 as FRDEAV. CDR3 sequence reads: CASSIMVLYEQYF. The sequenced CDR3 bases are TGTGCCAGCAGTATAATGGTTCTGTAT.

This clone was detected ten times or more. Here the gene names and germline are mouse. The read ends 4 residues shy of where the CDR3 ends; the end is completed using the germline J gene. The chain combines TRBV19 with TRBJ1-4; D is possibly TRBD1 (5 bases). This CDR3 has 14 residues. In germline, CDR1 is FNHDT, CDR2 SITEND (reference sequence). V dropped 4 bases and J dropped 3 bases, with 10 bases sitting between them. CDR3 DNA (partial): TGTGCCAGCAGTGACTGGACAACCAACGAA. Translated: CASSDWTTNE. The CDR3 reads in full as CASSDWTTNERLFF.

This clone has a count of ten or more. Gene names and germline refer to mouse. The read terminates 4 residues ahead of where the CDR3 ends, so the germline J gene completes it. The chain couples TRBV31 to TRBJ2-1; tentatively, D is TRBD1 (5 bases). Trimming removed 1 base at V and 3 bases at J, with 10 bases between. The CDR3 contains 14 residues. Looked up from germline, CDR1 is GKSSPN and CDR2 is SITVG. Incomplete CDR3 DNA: TGTGCCTGGAGTCGAGACAGAATCTATGCT. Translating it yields CAWSRDRIYA. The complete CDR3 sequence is CAWSRDRIYAEQFF.

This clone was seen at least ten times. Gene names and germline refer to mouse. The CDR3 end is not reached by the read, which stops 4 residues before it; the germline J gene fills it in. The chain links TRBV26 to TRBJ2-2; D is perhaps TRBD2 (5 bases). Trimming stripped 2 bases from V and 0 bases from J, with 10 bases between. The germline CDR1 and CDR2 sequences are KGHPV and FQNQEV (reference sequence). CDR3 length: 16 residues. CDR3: CASSLLGLANTGQLYF. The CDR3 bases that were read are TGTGCCAGCAGTCTGCTGGGCCTAGCAAACACCGGG.

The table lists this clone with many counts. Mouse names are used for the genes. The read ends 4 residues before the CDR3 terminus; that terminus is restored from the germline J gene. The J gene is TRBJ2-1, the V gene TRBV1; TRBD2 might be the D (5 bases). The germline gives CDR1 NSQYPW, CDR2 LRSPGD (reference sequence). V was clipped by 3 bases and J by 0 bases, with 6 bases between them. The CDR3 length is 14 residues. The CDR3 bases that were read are TGCACCTGCAGTGCGTGGGGTAACTATGCT. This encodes CTCSAWGNYA. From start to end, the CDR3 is CTCSAWGNYAEQFF.

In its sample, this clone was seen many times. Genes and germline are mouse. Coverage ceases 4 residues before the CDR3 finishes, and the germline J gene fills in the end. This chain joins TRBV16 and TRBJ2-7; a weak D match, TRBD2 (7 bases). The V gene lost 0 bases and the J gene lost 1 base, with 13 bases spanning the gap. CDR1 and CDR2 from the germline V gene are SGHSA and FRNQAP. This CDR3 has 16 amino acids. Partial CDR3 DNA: TGTGCAAGCAGCTTAGATTTTTGGGGGGCATCCTAT. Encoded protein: CASSLDFWGASY. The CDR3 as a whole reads CASSLDFWGASYEQYF. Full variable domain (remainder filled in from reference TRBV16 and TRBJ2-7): NAGVIQTPRHKVTGKGQEATLWCEPISGHSAVFWYRQTIVQGLEFLTYFRNQAPIDDSGMPKERFSAQMPNQSHSTLKIQSTQPQDSAVYLCASSLDFWGASYEQYFGPGTRLTVL.

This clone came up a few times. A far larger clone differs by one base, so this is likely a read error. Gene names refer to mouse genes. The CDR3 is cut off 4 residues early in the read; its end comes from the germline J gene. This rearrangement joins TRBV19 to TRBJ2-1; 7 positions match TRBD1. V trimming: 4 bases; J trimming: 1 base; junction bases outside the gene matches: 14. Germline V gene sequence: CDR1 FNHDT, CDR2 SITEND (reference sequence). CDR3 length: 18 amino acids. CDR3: CASSYSLSRDSNYAEQFF. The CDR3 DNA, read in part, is TGTGCCAGCAGTTACTCCCTGTCCCGGGACAGCAACTATGCT.

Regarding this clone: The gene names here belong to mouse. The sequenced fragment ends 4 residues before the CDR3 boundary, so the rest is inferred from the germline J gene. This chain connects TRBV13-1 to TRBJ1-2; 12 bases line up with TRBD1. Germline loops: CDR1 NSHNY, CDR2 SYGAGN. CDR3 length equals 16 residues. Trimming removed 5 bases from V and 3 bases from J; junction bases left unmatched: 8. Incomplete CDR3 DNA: TGTGCCAGCAGCTCATCCGGGACAGGGGGCCACTCC. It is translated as CASSSSGTGGHS. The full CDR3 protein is CASSSSGTGGHSDYTF.

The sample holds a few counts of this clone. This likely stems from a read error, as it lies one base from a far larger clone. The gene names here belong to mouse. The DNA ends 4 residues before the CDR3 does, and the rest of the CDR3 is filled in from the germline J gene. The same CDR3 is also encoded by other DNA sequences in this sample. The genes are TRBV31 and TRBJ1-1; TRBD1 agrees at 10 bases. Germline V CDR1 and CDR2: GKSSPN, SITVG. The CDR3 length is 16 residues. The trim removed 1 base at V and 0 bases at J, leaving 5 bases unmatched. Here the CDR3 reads CAWSRDRGVANTEVFF. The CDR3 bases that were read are TGTGCCTGGAGTCGGGACAGGGGTGTCGCAAACACA.

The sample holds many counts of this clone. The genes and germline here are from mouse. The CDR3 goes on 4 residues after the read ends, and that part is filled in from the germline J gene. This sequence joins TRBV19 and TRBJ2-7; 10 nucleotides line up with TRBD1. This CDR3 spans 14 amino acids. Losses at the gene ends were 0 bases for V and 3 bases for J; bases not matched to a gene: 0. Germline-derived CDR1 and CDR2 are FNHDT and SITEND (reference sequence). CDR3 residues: CASSIGTGGYEQYF. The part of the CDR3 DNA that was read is TGTGCCAGCAGTATAGGGACAGGGGGCTAT.

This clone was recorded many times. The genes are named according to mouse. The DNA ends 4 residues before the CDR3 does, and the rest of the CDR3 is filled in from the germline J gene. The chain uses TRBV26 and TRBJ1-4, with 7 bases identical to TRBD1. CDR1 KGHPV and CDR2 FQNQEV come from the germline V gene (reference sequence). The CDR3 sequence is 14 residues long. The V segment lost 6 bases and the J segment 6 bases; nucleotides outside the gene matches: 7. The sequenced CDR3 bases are TGTGCCAGCAGGCGACAGGGAGGGCACGAA. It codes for CASRRQGGHE. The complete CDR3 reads CASRRQGGHERLFF.

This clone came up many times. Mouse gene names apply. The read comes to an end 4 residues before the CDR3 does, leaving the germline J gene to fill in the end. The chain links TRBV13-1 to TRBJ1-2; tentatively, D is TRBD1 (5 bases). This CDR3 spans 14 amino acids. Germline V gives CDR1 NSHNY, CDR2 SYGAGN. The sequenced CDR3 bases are TGTGCCAGCAGTCCCGGGACTGGGGGGGAC. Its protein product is CASSPGTGGD. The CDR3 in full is CASSPGTGGDDYTF.

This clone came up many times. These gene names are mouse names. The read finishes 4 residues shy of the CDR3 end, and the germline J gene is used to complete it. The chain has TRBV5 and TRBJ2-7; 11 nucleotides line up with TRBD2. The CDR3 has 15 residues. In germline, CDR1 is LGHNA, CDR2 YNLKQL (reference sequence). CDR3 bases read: TGTGCCAGCAGCCACCGGGACTGGGGGTTGTAT. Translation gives CASSHRDWGLY. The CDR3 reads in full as CASSHRDWGLYEQYF.